This is a list of T cell receptor beta chains from one sample in a study of blood T cell repertoires in COVID-19. The protocol was immunoSEQ multiplex PCR, while the TCRdb copy is restricted to in-frame clones and leaves out a portion. This sample has 98,000 or so clones, with 89% found just once. Sequenced sample: peripheral blood. The receptors were sampled from a man aged 55 to 70 with COVID-19, enrolled during active disease. Both conserved end residues are part of each CDR3. A D gene is named only where the DNA matches it firmly. A clone size is listed for some rows: how often the clone was seen (once, few, many), or a class if it is expanded.

clone_size	j_call	v_call	d_call	cdr3_aa	cdr3_nt
once	TRBJ2-1	TRBV7-2	.	CASSLVVGSHNEQFF	TGTGCCAGCAGCTTAGTAGTCGGGAGCCACAATGAGCAGTTCTTC
few	TRBJ2-7	TRBV10-2	.	CASTIDRYYEQYF	TGCGCCAGCACTATTGACAGGTACTACGAGCAGTACTTC
.	TRBJ2-7	TRBV10-1	.	CASSERVGNEQYF	TGCGCCAGCAGTGAAAGGGTCGGGAACGAGCAGTACTTC
.	TRBJ2-7	TRBV11-2	.	CASSPVSYEQYF	TGTGCCAGCAGCCCCGTTTCCTACGAGCAGTACTTC
.	TRBJ2-7	TRBV29-1	TRBD1	CSVEKAAGGYEQYF	TGCAGCGTTGAAAAAGCGGCAGGGGGCTACGAGCAGTACTTC
.	TRBJ2-7	TRBV19	.	CASSMEEGTEQYF	TGTGCCAGTAGTATGGAGGAGGGTACCGAGCAGTACTTC
few	TRBJ2-7	TRBV3-1/TRBV3-2	TRBD2	CASSQDQLAETYEQYF	TGTGCCAGCAGCCAAGATCAACTAGCGGAAACCTACGAGCAGTACTTC
.	TRBJ2-3	TRBV7-2	.	CASSLVRRRPRAVDTQYF	TGTGCCAGCAGCTTAGTACGCCGGAGACCGCGGGCTGTGGATACGCAGTATTTT
once	TRBJ2-4	TRBV20-1	.	CSGPQGNIQYF	TGCAGTGGCCCCCAGGGAAACATTCAGTACTTC
.	TRBJ2-1	TRBV15	TRBD2	CATSPGRADERGDYNEQFF	TGTGCCACCAGCCCAGGCCGGGCCGATGAGCGGGGGGATTACAATGAGCAGTTCTTC
.	TRBJ1-1	TRBV12-3/TRBV12-4	.	CASSYSNTEAFF	TGTGCCAGCAGTTACAGTAACACTGAAGCTTTCTTT
.	TRBJ2-5	TRBV5-1	TRBD2	CASSPLAGDRETQYF	TGCGCCAGCAGCCCTCTAGCGGGAGATCGGGAGACCCAGTACTTC
.	TRBJ2-7	TRBV5-5	.	CASSLEQGYASLTIYEQYF	TGTGCCAGCAGCTTGGAACAGGGATATGCCTCCCTCACTATCTACGAGCAGTACTTC